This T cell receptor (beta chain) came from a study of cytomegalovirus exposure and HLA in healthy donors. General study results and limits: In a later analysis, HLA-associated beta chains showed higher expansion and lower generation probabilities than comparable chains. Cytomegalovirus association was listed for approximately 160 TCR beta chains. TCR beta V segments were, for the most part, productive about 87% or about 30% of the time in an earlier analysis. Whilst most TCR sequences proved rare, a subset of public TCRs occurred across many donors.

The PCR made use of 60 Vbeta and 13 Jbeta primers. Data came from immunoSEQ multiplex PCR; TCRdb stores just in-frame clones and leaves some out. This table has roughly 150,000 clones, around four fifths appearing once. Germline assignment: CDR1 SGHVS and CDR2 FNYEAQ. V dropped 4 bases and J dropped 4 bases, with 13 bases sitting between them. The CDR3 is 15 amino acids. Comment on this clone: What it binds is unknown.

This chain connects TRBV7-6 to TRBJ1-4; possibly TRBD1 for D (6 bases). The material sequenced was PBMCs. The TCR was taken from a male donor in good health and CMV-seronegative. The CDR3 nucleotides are TGTGCCAGCAGCTCCCCGGGACATATTAATGAAAAACTGTTTTTT. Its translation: CASSSPGHINEKLFF.